These 21 T cell receptor beta chains were sequenced from one sample in a study of molecular identifiers for immune sequencing clone quantification. TCRdb passed the PCR reads through MiXCR, listing each CDR3 protein once. Of about 67,000 distinct CDR3 sequences in the sample, 15% to 20% were seen once. Sequences were obtained from naive CD8+ T cells from blood, with Jurkat cell RNA spiked in. Indicated subset: FACS-sorted CD8+CD4-CCR7+CD45RA+ naive T cells. These receptors all stem from a human donor in good health. Some libraries in this study had Jurkat cell RNA spiked in.

In this sample, this clonotype turned up a few times. This clone may be a read error of a much larger clone one base away. V gene TRBV19 combines with J gene TRBJ1-1; D uncertain. Looked up from germline, CDR1 is LNHDA and CDR2 is SQIVND (reference sequence). The CDR3 is made up of 15 amino acids. The ends were cut back, 4 bases at V and 10 bases at J, with 22 bases in the middle. CDR3 in amino acids: CASSKTGRRVGRAFF. As DNA, the CDR3 is TGTGCCAGTAGTAAAACCGGGAGACGGGTGGGCCGAGCTTTCTTT.

The sample holds many counts of this clonotype. CDR3 sequence (DNA): TGTGCCAGCAGCCCGAGGACAGGGGTCTACTATGGCTACACCTTC. The encoded protein is CASSPRTGVYYGYTF. The chain has TRBV13 and TRBJ1-2; TRBD1 matches at 9 bases. The germline V gene has CDR1 PRHDT and CDR2 FYEKMQ (reference sequence). The CDR3 consists of 15 residues. J lost 3 bases, V lost 5 bases, and 7 bases had no gene match.

This clonotype was seen repeatedly, ten times or more. The chain carries TRBV7-9 and TRBJ2-5; D perhaps matches TRBD1 (6 bases). This CDR3 contains 14 residues. Germline V CDR1 and CDR2: SEHNR, FQNEAQ (reference sequence). With 1 base removed from V and 5 bases from J, the gap between germline ends came to 11 bases. CDR3 DNA sequence: TGTGCCAGCAGCTTAGGCGTAGGGGGTGAGACCCAGTACTTC. Translated: CASSLGVGGETQYF.

The table lists this clonotype with a count of one. This chain links TRBV3-1 with TRBJ1-2; D uncertain. This CDR3 comprises 14 residues. V lost 3 bases and J 1 base, leaving 9 bases between the germline ends. The germline CDR1 and CDR2 sequences are LGHDT and YNNKEL (reference sequence). CDR3 DNA sequence: TGTGCCAGCAGCCAGACGGGAATTAACTATGGCTACACCTTC. Amino acids: CASSQTGINYGYTF. Complete variable domain (other parts from reference TRBV3-1 and TRBJ1-2): DTAVSQTPKYLVTQMGNDKSIKCEQNLGHDTMYWYKQDSKKFLKIMFSYNNKELIINETVPNRFSPKSPDKAHLNLHINSLELGDSAVYFCASSQTGINYGYTFGSGTRLTVV.

This clonotype was recorded many times. This rearrangement joins TRBV12-3 or TRBV12-4 to TRBJ1-1; D not resolved. The CDR3 is 11 residues long. V was cut by 4 bases and J by 8 bases, with 8 bases left in between. The CDR3 reads CASSSPGEAFF. For the CDR3, the DNA is TGTGCCAGCAGTTCACCCGGGGAAGCTTTCTTT.

The sample holds many counts of this clonotype. The rearrangement links TRBV5-8 to TRBJ2-1; D possibly corresponds to TRBD1 (5 bases). V lost 0 bases and J lost 11, with 9 bases in between. CDR3 length equals 12 residues. Germline V CDR1 and CDR2: SGHTS, YDEGEE. CDR3 loop: CASSLEGAKQFF. For the CDR3, the DNA is TGTGCCAGCAGCTTGGAAGGGGCCAAGCAGTTCTTC.

This clonotype was seen ten or more times. The genes are TRBV29-1 and TRBJ1-1; D not resolved. Between the trimmed V and J ends, which lost 8 bases and 0 bases, there was a span of 7 bases. Germline V CDR1 and CDR2: SQVTM, ANQGSEA. There are 11 residues in the CDR3. The CDR3 sequence: CSFAMNTEAFF. The CDR3 bases are TGCAGCTTCGCGATGAACACTGAAGCTTTCTTT.

Remarks on this clonotype: This may come from a read error, since a much larger clone is one base off. This chain joins TRBV27 and TRBJ1-5; the D is unclear. V was cut by 5 bases and J by 4 bases, with 12 bases left in between. This CDR3 is 14 amino acids long. From germline, CDR1 is MNHEY and CDR2 SMNVEV (reference sequence). The CDR3 region is CASSVGPGNQPQHF. For the CDR3, the DNA is TGTGCCAGCAGTGTAGGGCCGGGGAATCAGCCCCAGCATTTT.

In its sample, this clonotype was seen many times. The J gene is TRBJ1-1, the V gene TRBV7-6, with no clear D. Germline V gene sequence: CDR1 SGHVS, CDR2 FNYEAQ. The germline V and J ends were trimmed by 5 bases and 0 bases, with 16 bases remaining between them. The CDR3 sequence is 16 residues long. The CDR3, as DNA: TGTGCCAGCAGCCCCGGGAAAGGCCGAATGAACACTGAAGCTTTCTTT. It is translated as CASSPGKGRMNTEAFF.

This clonotype was detected many times. The V call is TRBV24-1, the J call TRBJ2-2; 13 bases align to TRBD2. The CDR3 extends over 17 amino acids. Germline V gene sequence: CDR1 KGHDR, CDR2 SFDVKD. Trimming at V came to 5 bases and at J to 4 bases, leaving 6 bases not matched to a gene. CDR3 DNA: TGTGCCACCAGTGGACGACTAGCGGGAGGACCCACCGGGGAGCTGTTTTTT. Translating it yields CATSGRLAGGPTGELFF.

This clonotype came up many times. The chain uses TRBV7-6 and TRBJ2-2; no firm D call. Between the trimmed V and J ends, which lost 8 bases and 6 bases, there was a span of 19 bases. From germline, CDR1 is SGHVS and CDR2 FNYEAQ. The CDR3 is made up of 15 amino acids. The CDR3 DNA follows: TGTGCCAGCGGCCCTCTGATCTCTGGGTCCGGGGAGCTGTTTTTT. Protein: CASGPLISGSGELFF.

This clonotype was detected ten times or more. V is TRBV30 and J is TRBJ2-7; 10 nucleotides line up with TRBD1. J was trimmed by 2 bases and V by 0 bases; bases with no gene match: 1. This CDR3 is built from 14 residues. Germline CDR1 is GTSNPN and CDR2 is SVGIG (reference sequence). The CDR3 DNA sequence: TGTGCCTGGAGTGTTGGGACAGGGGCCTACGAGCAGTACTTC. Protein: CAWSVGTGAYEQYF.

This clonotype was seen only a few times. This may stem from a read error, because a much larger clone lies one nucleotide away. The gene calls are TRBV29-1 and TRBJ2-5, with no clear D. The CDR3 sequence is 14 residues long. Looked up from germline, CDR1 is SQVTM and CDR2 is ANQGSEA. CDR3 residues: CGVEGLGYEETQYF. The DNA of the CDR3 is TGCGGCGTTGAAGGTCTAGGATACGAAGAGACCCAGTACTTC.

This clonotype has just a few counts. The CDR3 nucleotides are TGTGCCAGCAGCCATCCGGATAGCGGCCAAGAGACCCAGTACTTC. Translation gives CASSHPDSGQETQYF. The chain employs TRBV14 and TRBJ2-5; D is perhaps TRBD2 (6 bases). CDR1 is SGHDN and CDR2 is FVKESK in the germline V gene. This CDR3 has 15 amino acids. V shed 3 bases and J shed 1 base, with 12 bases lying between them.

The table lists this clonotype with many counts. The chain joins TRBV9 to TRBJ1-1; D not certain. With 0 bases removed from V and 4 bases from J, the gap between germline ends came to 4 bases. CDR1 SGDLS and CDR2 YYNGEE come from the germline V gene. The CDR3 sequence is 12 residues long. The CDR3 spells CASSVGGTEAFF. The CDR3 bases are TGTGCCAGCAGCGTAGGGGGCACTGAAGCTTTCTTT. Supplemented by reference TRBV9 and TRBJ1-1, the full variable domain reads DSGVTQTPKHLITATGQRVTLRCSPRSGDLSVYWYQQSLDQGLQFLIQYYNGEERAKGNILERFSAQQFPDLHSELNLSSLELGDSALYFCASSVGGTEAFFGQGTRLTVV.

This clonotype was picked up many times. J is TRBJ2-4 and V is TRBV7-6, with D tentatively TRBD1 (6 bases). V lost 5 bases and J lost 3, with 23 bases in between. There are 18 residues in the CDR3. The germline CDR1 and CDR2 sequences are SGHVS and FNYEAQ. The CDR3 spells CASSPRRQGRFDKNIQYF. The CDR3 nucleotides read TGTGCCAGCAGCCCCAGGAGGCAGGGGCGATTTGACAAAAACATTCAGTACTTC.

The rearrangement uses TRBV15 and TRBJ2-7, with D unclear. CDR1 and CDR2 (germline): LNHNV, YYDKDF (reference sequence). Trimming stripped 1 base from V and 5 bases from J, with 9 bases between. The CDR3 has 13 amino acids. The CDR3 reads CATSRVLGDEQYF. In DNA, the CDR3 is TGTGCCACCAGCAGAGTTTTGGGCGACGAGCAGTACTTC.

V gene TRBV27 combines with J gene TRBJ2-2; unclear D gene. V shed 5 bases and J shed 1 base, with 11 bases lying between them. The V gene's germline CDR1 is MNHEY and CDR2 SMNVEV (reference sequence). The CDR3 is 15 residues long. The CDR3 protein is CASSVLLENTGELFF. The CDR3 DNA reads TGTGCCAGCAGTGTACTGCTTGAGAACACCGGGGAGCTGTTTTTT.

The chain employs TRBV10-3 and TRBJ2-7; tentative D call: TRBD1 (5 bases). V gave up 6 bases and J gave up 2 bases, with 11 bases separating them. This CDR3 comprises 13 residues. Germline V CDR1 and CDR2: ENHRY, SYGVKD. The CDR3 loop reads CAISTDSTYEQYF. Written as DNA, the CDR3 is TGTGCCATCAGCACCGACAGCACCTACGAGCAGTACTTC.

This clonotype came up many times. This chain connects TRBV30 to TRBJ1-5; D is uncertain. The V and J ends lost 0 bases and 0 bases respectively, with 9 bases between them. Germline CDR1 is GTSNPN and CDR2 is SVGIG (reference sequence). This CDR3 spans 15 amino acids. The chain's CDR3 is CAWSVPGDSNQPQHF. The CDR3 region has the DNA TGTGCCTGGAGTGTACCTGGAGATAGCAATCAGCCCCAGCATTTT.

This clonotype was detected only a few times. The J gene is TRBJ2-7, the V gene TRBV6-5, with 9 bases aligning to TRBD2. The germline V gene encodes CDR1 MNHEY and CDR2 SVGAGI. There are 16 residues in the CDR3. V shed 1 base, J shed 2 bases, and the junction held 6 bases outside the gene matches. The CDR3 loop reads CASSYFAGGATYEQYF. In DNA form, the CDR3 reads TGTGCCAGCAGTTACTTCGCGGGAGGGGCTACCTACGAGCAGTACTTC.